This T cell receptor beta chain originates from a study of graft-versus-host responses after intestinal transplantation. Study-level results: Among circulating GvH clones, peak levels were associated with early post-transplant declines in HvG clones.

On this clone: Its target is unknown.

The CDR3 is 14 residues long. V lost 0 bases and J lost 0, with 6 bases in between. Germline loops: CDR1 ENHRY, CDR2 SYGVKD. Sequenced by immunoSEQ multiplex PCR; TCRdb stores in-frame clones only, minus some. The sample has about 120,000 clones, around 92% seen once. This sequence originates from a human donor who was the organ donor for an intestinal transplant. This chain joins TRBV10-3 and TRBJ2-7; D unresolved. The sequencing used unstimulated CD8+ T cells sorted from spleen or lymph node cells, collected before transplant. CDR3 region: CAISESTDSYEQYF. For the CDR3, the DNA is TGTGCCATCAGTGAGTCGACTGACTCCTACGAGCAGTACTTC.